In this sample, the clone carrying this TCR beta chain turned up a few times. Its antigen is not known. Each CDR3 protein gets one entry after TCRdb re-called the reads with MiXCR. The profile shows hundreds of thousands of distinct CDR3 sequences, over 25% of them singletons. The CDR3 has 12 amino acids. The germline gives CDR1 SQVTM, CDR2 ANQGSEA. The V end was cut by 3 bases, the J end by 1 base, with 3 bases between. This sample was included in a study of T cell repertoires in cytomegalovirus infection. Turning to the study itself: It was recently identified HLA-C-restricted and well-studied HLA-B-restricted CMV epitopes that the study used.

Study-level findings and limits: Cumulated frequencies of public TCR beta families served to identify carriers of CMV plus the relevant HLA. Dominating the ex vivo response were TCR beta clonotypes that were CMV-specific and HLA-C-restricted.

The clonotype was recovered from a human donor in good health (CMV status not recorded). Some clones in this sample may be carry-over from other donors' samples. Specimen: cultured CD8+ T cells from PBMCs, collected from culture after CMV antigen stimulation. The rearrangement uses TRBV29-1 and TRBJ2-2; no firm D call. DNA of the CDR3: TGCAGCGTTGACGAGAACACCGGGGAGCTGTTTTTT. Its protein is CSVDENTGELFF.